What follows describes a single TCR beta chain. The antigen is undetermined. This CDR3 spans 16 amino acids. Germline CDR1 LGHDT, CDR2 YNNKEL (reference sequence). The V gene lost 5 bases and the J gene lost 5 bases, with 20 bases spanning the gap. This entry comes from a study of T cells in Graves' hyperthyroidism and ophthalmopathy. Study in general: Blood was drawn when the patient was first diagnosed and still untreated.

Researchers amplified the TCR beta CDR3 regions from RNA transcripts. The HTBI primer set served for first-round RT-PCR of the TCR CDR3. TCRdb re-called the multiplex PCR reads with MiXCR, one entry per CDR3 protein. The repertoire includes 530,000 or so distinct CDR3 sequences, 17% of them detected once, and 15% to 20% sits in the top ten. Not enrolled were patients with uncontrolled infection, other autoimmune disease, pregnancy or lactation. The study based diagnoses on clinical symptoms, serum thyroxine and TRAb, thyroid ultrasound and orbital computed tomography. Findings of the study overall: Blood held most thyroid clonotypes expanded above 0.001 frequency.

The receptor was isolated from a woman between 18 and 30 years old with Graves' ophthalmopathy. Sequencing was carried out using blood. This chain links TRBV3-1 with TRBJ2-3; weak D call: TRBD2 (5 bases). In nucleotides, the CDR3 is TGTGCCAGCAGCGTCTCCCAGGCGGGTTGGGGAGATACGCAGTATTTT. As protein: CASSVSQAGWGDTQYF.